This TCR beta chain was obtained from a study of regulatory T cells in long-lasting Graves disease. Time point here: persistent/refractory GD, antithyroid drugs over 5 years with positive TRAb. Extracted RNA from PBMCs served as the source of the TCR library. This CDR3 has 19 amino acids. Germline loops: CDR1 SGHRS, CDR2 YFSETQ. The V gene end was trimmed by 3 bases and the J gene end by 4 bases; junction bases not matched to a gene: 13. Investigators prepared the TCR beta libraries by applying iRepertoire HTBI primers and Arm-PCR of CDR3 regions. TCRdb redid the calling of the multiplex PCR reads with MiXCR, one entry per CDR3 protein. Seen here are 650,000 to 700,000 distinct CDR3 sequences, about 32% observed once, and the top ten hold 35% to 55%.

The TCR originated in a female donor with Graves disease. Material: peripheral blood mononuclear cells (PBMCs), obtained when the disease was refractory, from a patient treated with antithyroid drugs. V is TRBV5-1 and J is TRBJ2-2; TRBD2 matches at 12 bases. CDR3 sequence reads: CASSWPPKGLAGGTGELFF. In nucleotides, the CDR3 is TGCGCCAGCAGCTGGCCACCGAAGGGACTAGCGGGCGGCACCGGGGAGCTGTTTTTT.